The present TCR beta chain was sequenced within a study of cytomegalovirus exposure and HLA in healthy donors. Study observations and caveats: Previously analyzed data showed that most TCR beta V segments were productive at a frequency of about 87% or about 30%.

Healthy bone marrow donors made up the donors. Worth noting for this clone: Antigen unknown.

PCR primers comprised 60 Vbeta and 13 Jbeta primers. Using immunoSEQ multiplex PCR, the repertoire was profiled, and TCRdb retains in-frame clones only, with some absent. This table has 100,000 to 150,000 clones, less than 85% appearing once. Sequencing was done on a sample of PBMCs. This TCR derives from a man in his forties in good health and CMV-seronegative.

CDR3 in DNA: TGTGCCAGCAGCCAGCGACAGGGGAACACCGGGGAGCTGTTTTTT. Translated: CASSQRQGNTGELFF. The V call is TRBV11-3, the J call TRBJ2-2, with 7 bases aligning to TRBD1. The CDR3 sequence is 15 residues long. The V gene's germline CDR1 is SGHNT and CDR2 YENEEA. The ends lost 5 bases at V and 1 base at J; junction bases unmatched: 4. Using reference TRBV11-3 and TRBJ2-2 for the parts outside the CDR3, the full variable domain is EAGVVQSPRYKIIEKKQPVAFWCNPISGHNTLYWYLQNLGQGPELLIRYENEEAVDDSQLPKDRFSAERLKGVDSTLKIQPAELGDSAVYLCASSQRQGNTGELFFGEGSRLTVL.